Below, 2 T cell receptor beta chains from the same sample are listed, as sequenced in a study of blood T cell repertoires in COVID-19. Measured with immunoSEQ multiplex PCR; TCRdb has only the in-frame clones, and not every one. This sample has about 160,000 clones; roughly 80% occur once, and the top ten carry roughly 3.1%. Input material: peripheral blood. The receptors here all came from a man between 65 and 79 years old with acute or convalescent COVID-19.

This clone occurred a few times. The V call is TRBV7-3, the J call TRBJ2-3, with no clear D. Trimming removed 4 bases from V and 4 bases from J, with 3 bases in between. This CDR3 region has 11 residues. The V gene's germline CDR1 is SGHTA and CDR2 FQGTGA. Written as DNA, the CDR3 is TGTGCCAGCAGCTCCGCAGATACGCAGTATTTT. Amino acids: CASSSADTQYF.

V is TRBV29-1 and J is TRBJ1-2, with 7 bases that match TRBD1. Germline V gives CDR1 SQVTM, CDR2 ANQGSEA. The CDR3 extends over 15 amino acids. V lost 2 bases and J lost 0; bases outside the gene matches: 6. DNA of the CDR3: TGCAGCGTTGAACGATGGGGACAGACTAACTATGGCTACACCTTC. Encoded protein: CSVERWGQTNYGYTF.